The present TCR beta chain was sequenced within a study of T-cell reconstitution after alpha-beta-depleted transplantation in children. Findings and limits, study-wide: The study reportedly traced alpha-beta T cells about two months after transplant to several hundred expanded graft clones. Newly produced T cells mostly provided counts and TCRbeta diversity after one year, as hyperexpanded clones declined.

About this clonotype: Its cognate antigen is unknown.

Preparation of the TCRbeta library was carried out with unique molecular identifiers. TCRdb reprocessed the PCR reads with MiXCR, giving one entry per CDR3 protein. The sample shows 750,000 to 950,000 distinct CDR3 sequences, 15% to 20% of them seen only once. This CDR3 region has 15 residues. V was cut by 4 bases and J by 2 bases, with 14 bases left in between. Sample: PBMCs, mostly from graft donor cells, taken 360 days after TCRalphabeta/CD19-depleted stem cell transplant. The chain employs TRBV12-3 or TRBV12-4 and TRBJ2-5, with D perhaps assigned TRBD1 or TRBD2 (5 bases each). The sequence was obtained from a male patient between 10 and 17 years old who had a stem cell transplant for acute lymphoblastic leukemia, so the T cells may come from the graft donor. The CDR3 bases are TGTGCCAGCAGTTGGGGGTACAGGTCTCAAGAGACCCAGTACTTC. Translated, it gives CASSWGYRSQETQYF.